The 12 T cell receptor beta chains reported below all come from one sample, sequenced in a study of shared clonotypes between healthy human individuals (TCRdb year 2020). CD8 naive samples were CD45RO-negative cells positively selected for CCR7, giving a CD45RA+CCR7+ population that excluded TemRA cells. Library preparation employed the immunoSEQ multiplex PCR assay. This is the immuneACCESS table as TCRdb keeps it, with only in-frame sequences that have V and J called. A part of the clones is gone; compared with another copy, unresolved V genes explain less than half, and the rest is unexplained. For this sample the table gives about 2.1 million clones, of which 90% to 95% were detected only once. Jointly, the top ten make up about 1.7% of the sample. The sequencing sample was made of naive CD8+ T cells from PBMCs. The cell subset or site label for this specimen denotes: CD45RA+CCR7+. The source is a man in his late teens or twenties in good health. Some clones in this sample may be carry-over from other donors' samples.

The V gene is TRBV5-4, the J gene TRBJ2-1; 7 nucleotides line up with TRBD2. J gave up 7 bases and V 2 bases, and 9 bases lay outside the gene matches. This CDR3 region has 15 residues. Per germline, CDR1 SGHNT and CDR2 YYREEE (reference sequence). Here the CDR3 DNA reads TGTGCCAGCAGCTTAACACGGGAGCGGGGAAATGAGCAGTTCTTC. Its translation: CASSLTRERGNEQFF.

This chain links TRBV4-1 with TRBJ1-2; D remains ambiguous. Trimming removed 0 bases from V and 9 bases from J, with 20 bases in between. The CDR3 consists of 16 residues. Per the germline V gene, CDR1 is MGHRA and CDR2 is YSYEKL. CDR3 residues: CASSQDSTSGSNSYTF. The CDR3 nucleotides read TGCGCCAGCAGCCAAGACTCAACGTCAGGCAGTAATAGCTACACCTTC.

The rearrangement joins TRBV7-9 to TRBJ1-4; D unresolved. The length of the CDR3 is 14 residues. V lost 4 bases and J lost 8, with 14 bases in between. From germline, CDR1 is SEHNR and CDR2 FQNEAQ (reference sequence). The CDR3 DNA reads TGTGCCAGCAGCTCACCCAGGAAGAGGGAAAAACTGTTTTTT. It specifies CASSSPRKREKLFF.

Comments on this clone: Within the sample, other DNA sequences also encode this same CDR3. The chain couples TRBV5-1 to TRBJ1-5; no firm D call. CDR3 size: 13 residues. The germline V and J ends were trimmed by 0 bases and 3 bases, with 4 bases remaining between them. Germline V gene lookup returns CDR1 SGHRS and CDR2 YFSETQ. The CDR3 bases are TGCGCCAGCAGCTTGGGAGTCAATCAGCCCCAGCATTTT. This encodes CASSLGVNQPQHF.

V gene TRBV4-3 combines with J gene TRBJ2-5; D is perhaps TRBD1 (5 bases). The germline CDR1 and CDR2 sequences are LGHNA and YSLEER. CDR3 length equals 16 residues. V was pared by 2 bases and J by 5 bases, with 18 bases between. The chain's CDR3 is CASSQKVGPTRETQYF. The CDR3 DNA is TGCGCCAGCAGCCAAAAAGTGGGGCCCACGCGGGAGACCCAGTACTTC.

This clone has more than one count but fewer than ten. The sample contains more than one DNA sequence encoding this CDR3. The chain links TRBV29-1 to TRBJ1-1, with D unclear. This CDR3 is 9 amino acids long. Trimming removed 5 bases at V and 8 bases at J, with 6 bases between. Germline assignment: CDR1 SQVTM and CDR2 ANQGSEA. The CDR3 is CSVLPEAFF. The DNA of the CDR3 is TGCAGCGTTCTCCCCGAAGCTTTCTTT.

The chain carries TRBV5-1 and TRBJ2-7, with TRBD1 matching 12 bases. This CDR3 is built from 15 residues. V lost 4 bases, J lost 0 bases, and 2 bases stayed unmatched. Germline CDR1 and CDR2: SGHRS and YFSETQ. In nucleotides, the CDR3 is TGCGCCAGCAGCGGGGACAGGGGGCTCTCCTACGAGCAGTACTTC. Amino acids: CASSGDRGLSYEQYF. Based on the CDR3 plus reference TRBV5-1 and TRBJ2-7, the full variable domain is KAGVTQTPRYLIKTRGQQVTLSCSPISGHRSVSWYQQTPGQGLQFLFEYFSETQRNKGNFPGRFSGRQFSNSRSEMNVSTLELGDSALYLCASSGDRGLSYEQYFGPGTRLTVT.

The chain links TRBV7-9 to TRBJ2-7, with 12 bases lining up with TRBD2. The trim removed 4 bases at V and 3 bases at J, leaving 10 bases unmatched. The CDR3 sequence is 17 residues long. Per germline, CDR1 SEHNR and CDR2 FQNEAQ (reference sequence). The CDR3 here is CASSSPYRTSGIYEQYF. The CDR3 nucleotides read TGTGCCAGCAGCTCACCCTACCGGACTAGCGGGATCTACGAGCAGTACTTC. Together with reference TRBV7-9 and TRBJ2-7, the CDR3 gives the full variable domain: DTGVSQNPRHKITKRGQNVTFRCDPISEHNRLYWYRQTLGQGPEFLTYFQNEAQLEKSRLLSDRFSAERPKGSFSTLEIQRTEQGDSAMYLCASSSPYRTSGIYEQYFGPGTRLTVT.

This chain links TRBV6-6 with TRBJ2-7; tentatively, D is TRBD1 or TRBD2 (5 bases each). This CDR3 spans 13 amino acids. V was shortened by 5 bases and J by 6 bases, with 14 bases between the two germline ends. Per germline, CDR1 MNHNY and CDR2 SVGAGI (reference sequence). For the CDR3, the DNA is TGTGCCAGCAGTCCGGCCGGGGCTGGCGAGCAGTACTTC. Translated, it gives CASSPAGAGEQYF.

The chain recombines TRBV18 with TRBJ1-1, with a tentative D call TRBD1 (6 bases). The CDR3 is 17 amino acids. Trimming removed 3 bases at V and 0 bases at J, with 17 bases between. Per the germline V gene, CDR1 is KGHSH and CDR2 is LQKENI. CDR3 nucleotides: TGTGCCAGCTCACCTATTTCCGAGGGACATATGAACACTGAAGCTTTCTTT. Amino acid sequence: CASSPISEGHMNTEAFF.

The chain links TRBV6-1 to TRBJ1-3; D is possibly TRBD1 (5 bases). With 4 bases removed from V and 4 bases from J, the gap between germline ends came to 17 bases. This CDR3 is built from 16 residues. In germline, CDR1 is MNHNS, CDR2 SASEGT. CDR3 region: CASSGGTLRQGNTIYF. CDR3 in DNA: TGTGCCAGCAGTGGGGGGACCTTGCGCCAAGGAAACACCATATATTTT.

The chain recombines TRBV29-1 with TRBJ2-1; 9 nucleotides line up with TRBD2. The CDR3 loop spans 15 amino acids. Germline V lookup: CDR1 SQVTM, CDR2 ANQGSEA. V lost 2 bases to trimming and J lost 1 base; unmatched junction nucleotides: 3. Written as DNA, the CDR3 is TGCAGCGTTGAAATGGCGGGAGGGTCCTACAATGAGCAGTTCTTC. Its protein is CSVEMAGGSYNEQFF.